These T cell receptor beta chains were read from a single sample in a study of T cells after yellow fever vaccination. TCRdb itself ran the 5' RACE reads through MiXCR, one entry per CDR3 protein. This sample carries under 300,000 distinct CDR3 sequences, less than 9% of them seen once, and the ten largest clones take approximately 0.84%. Sequences were derived from CD4+ T cells sorted from PBMCs, sampled 15 days after the yellow fever booster vaccination. These receptors were taken from a young man who received the YFV17D yellow fever vaccine. The CDR3 runs from the conserved cysteine through the conserved F or W. Each record gives: clone size, D gene, V gene, J gene, CDR3 protein, CDR3 DNA. The D gene is left open where the match is weak. Clone size appears in some rows only: once, few, many, or a class for an expanded clone.

>few|TRBD2|TRBV4-2|TRBJ2-5
CASSQDDSGRIGETQYF
TGTGCCAGCAGCCAAGATGACAGCGGGAGGATTGGAGAGACCCAGTACTTC
>-|-|TRBV27|TRBJ1-5
CASSTRQHHQPQHF
TGTGCCAGCAGTACCCGACAGCATCATCAGCCCCAGCATTTT
>-|TRBD2|TRBV23-1|TRBJ2-4
CASSQSFGGRAKNIQYF
TGCGCCAGCAGTCAATCGTTCGGGGGGAGAGCCAAAAACATTCAGTACTTC
>-|TRBD2|TRBV6-1|TRBJ2-1
CASRTGQAGGNEQFF
TGTGCCAGCAGGACCGGACAAGCGGGAGGGAATGAGCAGTTCTTC
>many|TRBD2|TRBV3-1|TRBJ2-1
CASSPAGARDGEQFF
TGTGCCAGCAGCCCAGCGGGAGCACGCGACGGTGAGCAGTTCTTC
>once|TRBD1|TRBV5-4|TRBJ2-3
CASSSRTGVGDTQYF
TGTGCCAGCAGCTCCCGGACAGGGGTAGGAGATACGCAGTATTTT
>many|TRBD2|TRBV10-2|TRBJ2-1
CASSDISGGYNEQFF
TGCGCCAGCAGTGACATTAGCGGGGGATACAATGAGCAGTTCTTC
>many|-|TRBV2|TRBJ2-6
CASTTRQASGANVLTF
TGTGCCAGCACAACCCGACAGGCCTCTGGGGCCAACGTCCTGACTTTC
>many|TRBD1|TRBV5-1|TRBJ1-1
CASGFGQETEAFF
TGCGCCAGCGGATTTGGACAGGAGACTGAAGCTTTCTTT
>-|-|TRBV12-3/TRBV12-4|TRBJ2-7
CASSFPSGDPYEQYF
TGTGCCAGCAGTTTTCCCTCCGGGGATCCCTACGAGCAGTACTTC
>-|-|TRBV19|TRBJ2-7
CASSLSAGSGYYEQYF
TGTGCCAGTAGTCTCTCCGCCGGGAGCGGTTACTACGAGCAGTACTTC
>few|TRBD2|TRBV5-1|TRBJ2-7
CASSLEASGRAYEQYF
TGCGCCAGCAGCTTGGAAGCTAGCGGGAGGGCCTACGAGCAGTACTTC
>few|-|TRBV9|TRBJ2-7
CASSPTRGYEQYF
TGTGCCAGCAGTCCGACAAGGGGCTACGAGCAGTACTTC
>-|TRBD1|TRBV29-1|TRBJ2-5
CSVAGQESEETQYF
TGCAGCGTTGCGGGACAGGAATCGGAAGAGACCCAGTACTTC
>few|-|TRBV7-2|TRBJ2-3
CASRWGGDTQYF
TGTGCCAGCAGATGGGGGGGCGATACGCAGTATTTT
>-|-|TRBV15|TRBJ2-7
CATSRDRGRAGEQYF
TGTGCCACCAGCAGAGACCGCGGCAGGGCAGGGGAGCAGTACTTC
>few|TRBD2|TRBV12-3/TRBV12-4|TRBJ2-2
CASKVGGNLAGELFF
TGTGCCAGCAAGGTGGGGGGGAATTTGGCCGGGGAGCTGTTTTTT
>many|TRBD2|TRBV4-3|TRBJ2-3
CASSQGPGGTDTQYF
TGCGCCAGCAGCCAAGGACCGGGAGGGACAGATACGCAGTATTTT
>many|TRBD2|TRBV27|TRBJ2-2
CASRKLAEYTGELFF
TGTGCCAGCAGAAAACTAGCGGAGTACACCGGGGAGCTGTTTTTT
>few|-|TRBV5-1|TRBJ2-2
CASSSGSREGDTGELFF
TGCGCCAGCAGCTCAGGGTCTCGCGAGGGGGACACCGGGGAGCTGTTTTTT